This is a list of T cell receptor beta chains from one sample in a study of T cell repertoires in cytomegalovirus infection. Antigen specificity for these receptors is unknown. TCRdb fed the reads into MiXCR, producing one record per CDR3 protein. The table shows approximately 590,000 distinct CDR3 sequences, with approximately 40% occurring only once. Sequencing was performed on cultured PBMCs, taken from culture after CMV antigen stimulation. Receptors were obtained from a human donor in good health (CMV status not recorded). Some clones in this sample may be carry-over from other donors' samples. Both conserved end residues are part of each CDR3. D genes are given only for firm matches. Expanded clones get a size class; other rows say once, few or many, or leave the size out.

clone_size j_call v_call d_call cdr3_aa cdr3_nt
NA TRBJ2-5 TRBV7-8 TRBD1 CASSLRFGTGQETQYF TGTGCCAGCAGCTTAAGGTTCGGGACAGGGCAAGAGACCCAGTACTTC
NA TRBJ1-5 TRBV5-5 NA CASSLTGLVSNQPQHF TGTGCCAGCAGCTTGACCGGACTAGTTAGCAATCAGCCCCAGCATTTT
few TRBJ2-1 TRBV7-2 NA CASSPRGGALNEQFF TGTGCCAGCAGCCCAAGGGGGGGGGCCCTCAATGAGCAGTTCTTC
few TRBJ1-4 TRBV4-3 NA CASSQGGGSQHEKLFF TGCGCCAGCAGCCAAGGGGGCGGCAGCCAACATGAAAAACTGTTTTTT
NA TRBJ1-1 TRBV7-2 NA CASSLSLAQRNTEAFF TGTGCCAGCAGCTTAAGTCTTGCACAGAGAAACACTGAAGCTTTCTTT
NA TRBJ2-1 TRBV10-3 NA CAISESTLWRGEQFF TGTGCCATCAGTGAGTCGACTCTATGGCGGGGTGAGCAGTTCTTC
NA TRBJ2-3 TRBV12-3/TRBV12-4 NA CASSLEVGGVLDTQYF TGTGCCAGCAGTTTAGAAGTGGGGGGCGTCCTGGATACGCAGTATTTT
many TRBJ2-3 TRBV7-2 TRBD1 CASSRDRNTDTQYF TGTGCCAGCAGTAGGGACAGAAACACAGATACGCAGTATTTT
NA TRBJ2-5 TRBV7-2 NA CASSSRTDLGRTQYF TGTGCCAGCAGTTCTCGGACGGACCTCGGAAGGACCCAGTACTTC
few TRBJ2-7 TRBV6-2/TRBV6-3 NA CASNRGPYEQYF TGTGCCAGCAATCGAGGGCCTTACGAGCAGTACTTC
NA TRBJ2-1 TRBV20-1 NA CSAAEGGPYNEQFF TGCAGTGCCGCCGAGGGCGGACCCTACAATGAGCAGTTCTTC
NA TRBJ2-3 TRBV6-5 TRBD2 CATWRAAGVADTQYF TGTGCCACCTGGAGGGCAGCGGGGGTAGCAGATACGCAGTATTTT
NA TRBJ2-3 TRBV7-9 NA CASSPPRGGDTQYF TGTGCCAGCAGCCCCCCCCGCGGCGGCGATACGCAGTATTTT
NA TRBJ1-2 TRBV5-6 NA CASSSHGGADYGYTF TGTGCCAGCAGCTCCCACGGGGGCGCGGACTATGGCTACACCTTC
few TRBJ1-1 TRBV7-8 NA CASSPRTADTEAFF TGTGCCAGCAGCCCCAGGACAGCCGACACTGAAGCTTTCTTT
few TRBJ2-7 TRBV7-9 NA CASSPAVADEQYF TGTGCCAGCAGCCCAGCAGTGGCGGACGAGCAGTACTTC
NA TRBJ2-2 TRBV20-1 TRBD2 CSAGNSGGTGELFF TGCAGTGCCGGTAATAGCGGGGGCACCGGGGAGCTGTTTTTT
NA TRBJ2-4 TRBV2 TRBD2 CASRGLVPGNIQYF TGTGCCAGCAGGGGACTAGTCCCGGGGAACATTCAGTACTTC
NA TRBJ2-5 TRBV28 NA CASSPPQYQETQYF TGTGCCAGCAGTCCCCCCCAGTACCAAGAGACCCAGTACTTC
NA TRBJ2-1 TRBV7-6 TRBD2 CASSFGTSRVGNEQFF TGTGCCAGCAGCTTTGGGACTAGCCGGGTGGGCAATGAGCAGTTCTTC
NA TRBJ2-7 TRBV7-6 NA CASSFATRGYEQYF TGTGCCAGCAGCTTTGCCACGCGGGGCTACGAGCAGTACTTC
few TRBJ1-2 TRBV20-1 TRBD1 CSATTGSGYTF TGCAGTGCTACGACAGGGAGCGGCTACACCTTC
NA TRBJ2-5 TRBV7-2 NA CASSTRNSGTQYF TGTGCCAGCAGCACTCGGAACTCGGGGACCCAGTACTTC
NA TRBJ1-5 TRBV7-9 NA CASSSGAAGNQPQHF TGTGCCAGCAGTTCAGGGGCGGCGGGCAATCAGCCCCAGCATTTT
NA TRBJ1-5 TRBV6-2/TRBV6-3 NA CATWYGGFNQPQHF TGTGCCACCTGGTATGGGGGGTTTAATCAGCCCCAGCATTTT